This entry concerns a single T cell receptor beta chain. The sample belongs to a study of CDR3 diversity in severe acne. MiXCR was run by TCRdb on the PCR reads, yielding one entry per CDR3 protein. Of around 100,000 distinct CDR3 sequences in the sample, roughly half are singletons; the top ten hold around 12%. CDR1 and CDR2 from the germline V gene are SGDLS and YYNGEE. Deletions cut 0 bases from V and 5 bases from J, with 6 bases between. CDR3 size: 12 residues. The J gene is TRBJ2-7, the V gene TRBV9, with D unclear. This sequence was found in a male donor with acne. The specimen sequenced was blood. This CDR3 is CASSVGRDEQYF. The CDR3 nucleotides read TGTGCCAGCAGCGTAGGACGGGACGAGCAGTACTTC.